What follows is one TCR beta chain and its context. Its antigen is still unknown. The sample holds no much larger clone one base away, and base qualities are not on file. CDR1 SGHRS and CDR2 YFSETQ were looked up in the germline V gene. The CDR3, from cysteine to phenylalanine, totals 15 residues. The sequence is cut down to CDR3 DNA, 45 bases in frame from base 1. Trimming accounts for 2 bases at V and 6 bases at J, while the number of junction bases matched to no gene is 10. TCRbeta CDR3 regions were amplified from genomic DNA using the immunoSEQ Assay, a bias-controlled multiplex PCR. Under the source paper's analysis protocol: Within the assay, amplification of reference gene primers was used to estimate how many nucleated cells each sample contained. Sequence reads were collapsed and filtered to measure the absolute abundance of every unique TCRbeta CDR3 rearrangement. For each sample, productive Simpson clonality was calculated by taking the square root of Simpson's diversity index across productive rearrangements. As stored in TCRdb, this immuneACCESS dataset retains in-frame rearrangements with V and J assigned. A fraction of the clones does not appear; measured against another copy, unresolved V genes explain less than half of the discrepancy, and the remainder lacks a known reason. V, J and clone size reflect that table, while D and trimming were determined from the DNA. This sample holds 45,000 to 65,000 clones; about 88% were observed only once. 4.5% to 6% of the sample comes from the top ten.

The sample belongs to a study of blood T cell repertoires in COVID-19 (dated by TCRdb to 2018 to 2021). As for the study more broadly: The collaborator samples originated in the United States, Italy and Spain and spanned the acute and convalescent phases of COVID-19. The material from the prospective study consisted of cDNA or gDNA derived from T cells, B-cell-depleted T cells, or PBMCs. The dataset comprised deeply sampled blood TCRbeta repertoires from subjects exposed to, actively infected with, or recovered from COVID-19. The repertoires were released in a freely available public database meant as a resource for research on the immune response to SARS-CoV-2. Samples came from the ongoing ImmuneRACE study (first 160 participants) plus 1,254 subjects from 6 global collaborators. The sample metadata nearly always contained a de-identified subject ID, COVID-19 status, age in years and sex. Where available, HLA class I and class II types were taken from metadata supplied by the sample provider and were not determined by assay-based typing.

Each collaborating institution followed its own protocols to collect whole blood in K2EDTA tubes. Collaborator samples were shipped for TCRbeta analysis as frozen whole blood, isolated PBMCs, or DNA extracted from either sample type. Points the paper makes about the study in general: The amount of clinical and demographic metadata varied by source and participant and was provided uncurated.

The V gene is TRBV5-1 and the J gene is TRBJ2-7; TRBD1 fits 8 bases in the junction. The sequence was collected from a man aged 55 to 70 with active COVID-19. The sequencing input was peripheral blood. The DNA sequence is as follows: TGCGCCAGCAGCTTTTCAGGGGGCGCGTCTCTCGAGCAGTACTTC. It translates to CASSFSGGASLEQYF.